This T cell receptor (beta chain) was observed in a study of cytomegalovirus exposure and HLA in healthy donors (dated by TCRdb to about 2017). As for the study more broadly: In an earlier analysis of 450 to 750 of the donors, around 290 Gb of sequence data and some 120 million unique TCR beta sequences from about 180 million T cells were reported. About 300 gigabases of sequencing data and around 80 million unique TCR sequences made up an early release that covered nearly 650 HLA-typed donors. Among the roughly 400 genotyped donors, around 81% belonged to the genetic ancestry cluster associated with self-reported Caucasian donors. The study aimed to test whether signatures of past pathogen exposure could be identified by cataloging public T cell receptors. The study used immunosequencing to profile the T cell repertoires of 670 or so subjects and linked those repertoires to cytomegalovirus serostatus. A separate validation cohort of approximately 120 different subjects was used in addition to the approximately 610-subject first cohort. The study combined high-throughput TCR immunosequencing, statistical association of individual TCRs with disease status, and machine learning to predict cytomegalovirus infection status. A later analysis re-examined previously published TCR beta repertoires from more than 600 donors and added high-resolution HLA genotyping to investigate patterns of TCR occurrence. The later analysis used no new phenotypic data to find candidate immune exposures, relying instead on TCR beta sequences and their occurrence across donors. In an earlier analysis of roughly 600 of the donors, high-throughput TCR beta sequencing was used to judge whether each TCR beta V gene segment behaved as functional or pseudogenic. Donor age, sex, ethnicity and CMV serostatus were compiled together with the repertoire data. A later genetic analysis used genome-wide SNP genotypes for 398 of the 666 donors, treating that subset as a discovery cohort. Every discovery cohort repertoire had been produced on one sequencing platform. HLA typing covered class I and class II loci at four-digit resolution. Typing coverage differed by locus: A, B, C, DRB1 and DQB1 were typed in roughly 620-630 donors, DQA1 in about 500, DPA1 in approximately 610, and DPB1 in just under 480. Because of strong linkage in the cohort, 4 to 6 DR-DQ haplotypes were treated as single units for association and clustering. Among about 400 genotyped donors of the cohort, an average of roughly 230,000 unique TCR beta nucleotide sequences was sequenced per donor, of which about 18% were non-productive.

The cohort was made up of 650 to 700 healthy bone marrow donors. All cohort members were sampled while nominally healthy, although unrecorded immune exposures were likely present. The donor was CMV seropositive and was included in the group of approximately 300 seropositive cohort members. A peripheral blood sample was collected from each donor, and TCR beta sequencing was performed on peripheral blood mononuclear cells. The Qiagen DNeasy Blood Extraction Kit was used to extract genomic DNA from the blood cell samples. V lost 2 bases and J lost 5 bases; the stretch between them is 15 bases long. The CDR3, cysteine through phenylalanine, is 16 amino acids long. Only the CDR3 DNA stays, 48 bases, in frame from base 1. The germline V gene provides CDR1 MNHEY and CDR2 SVGAGI. Beyond this particular receptor, the publication reports: According to a later genetic analysis, donors in an Asian-associated ancestry cluster had fewer N-insertions in productive TCRs than the approximately 710-donor mean. The sequencing pipeline was judged likely to have produced a cluster of highly shared sequence variants as a technical artifact. In a later genetic analysis, a missense DCLRE1C variant was associated with V-gene and J-gene trimming of TCR beta chains, and the association was replicated in an independent cohort. While some public TCRs were present in many individuals, most TCR sequences turned up only very rarely across donors. This cohort had only TCR beta chains sequenced, and the lack of alpha or paired-chain data limited which features could be detected. Some IMGT-functional V segments, including TRBV6-2 and TRBV6-3, could not be told apart with the 87-base-pair reads, so those segments were excluded. About 15 rarely observed V segments, including chromosome 9 orphons, were excluded from the earlier analysis of about 610 of the donors because counts were too low. The study listed 164 TCR beta chains as associated with cytomegalovirus. Three of the identified cytomegalovirus-associated TCR beta chains were confirmed in vitro to be specific for cytomegalovirus antigens. HLA typing was unavailable for some donors at each locus, so association tests used only the typed subset. In a later analysis, HLA-associated TCR beta chains showed more clonal expansion and lower generation probabilities than non-associated chains that were equally common. When HLA alleles, especially DR and DQ, strongly co-occurred, attributing TCR associations to individual alleles was difficult. A further reported finding was that TCR beta sequences accurately predicted the HLA-A and HLA-B alleles for most subjects in the first cohort. A later analysis associated around 16,000 TCR beta sequences with specific HLA alleles at a false discovery rate of 0.05. Linkage disequilibrium might explain the correlated functional status among segregating V segments, but an unknown experimental factor could not be excluded. CMV serostatus was the only immune exposure information available for the cohort. The authors suggested that the approach could potentially be generalized to other disease states and immunological phenotypes. The presence/absence analyses assumed that sequencing depth was roughly uniform across donors, and that assumption may not be true. In a later analysis, TCR association rates were found to vary across HLA loci, with the most associated TCRs seen for DRB1 alleles and the fewest for HLA-C alleles. In both the original and validation cohorts, the classifier was reported to diagnose cytomegalovirus status with high specificity and sensitivity. Most CMV-associated TCR beta chains appeared to be HLA-restricted in a later analysis, and the HLA associations seemed to be driven largely by CMV exposure. Broadly in line with IMGT annotations, most TCR beta V segments showed up in productive rearrangements about 87% or about 30% of the time in an earlier analysis of several hundred of the donors. In a later analysis, several top co-occurrence clusters were reported to appear linked to parvovirus B19, influenza, CMV and Epstein-Barr virus.

Libraries were made using the immunoSEQ multiplex PCR assay. For the multiplex PCR, a mixture combining 60 forward primers for TCR Vbeta segments and 13 reverse primers for TCR Jbeta segments was used. The CDR3 region of rearranged TCR beta genes was amplified from genomic DNA with a multiplex PCR assay. On the Illumina HiSeq System, the amplified TCR beta libraries were sequenced as 87-base-pair reads. For the original study's pipeline: A later analysis counted tens of millions of unique TCR beta chains across the 666 repertoires, and 10 million to 11 million of these chains were shared by at least two donors. A nearest-neighbor algorithm error-corrected the raw reads and collapsed the reads into unique sequences, merging closely related sequences to remove PCR and sequencing errors. V, D and J gene segments were assigned by aligning CDR3 sequences to IMGT reference sequences. Each retained sequence needed at least a six-nucleotide match to both a V gene segment and a J gene segment. Rearrangements were called productive when the CDR3 lacked stop codons and stayed in frame with V and J; all others were non-productive. CDR3 was defined by IMGT convention, running from the second conserved V-encoded cysteine to the conserved J-encoded phenylalanine. In an earlier analysis of 500 to 650 of the donors, sequences lacking an unambiguous match to a single V gene segment were excluded. An earlier analysis of approximately 590 of the donors called V segments functional above 56.7% productive rearrangements and segregating when the between-donor standard deviation exceeded 5%. To diagnose cytomegalovirus status from the catalog of TCR beta chain sequences, a statistical classification framework was built. A later analysis assigned V and J genes by comparing TCR nucleotide sequences with IMGT/GENE-DB human TR gene sequences. In a later analysis, CDR3 sequences and most-parsimonious VDJ recombination scenarios were assigned using the TCRdist pipeline. In a later analysis, every TCR beta chain was defined by the combination of its CDR3 amino acid sequence and its V-gene family, and reads without a unique V-gene family were dropped. In a later analysis, fewer than 650 highly shared, low-generation-probability nucleotide sequences were removed to address suspected cross-contamination and a sequencing artifact. A later analysis calculated a clonal expansion index for each public chain from normalized within-repertoire ranks of inferred template counts. A later analysis computed generation probabilities with a VDJ recombination model fitted to out-of-frame rearrangements, and checked the results against IGoR. In a later analysis, hypergeometric tests were used to score TCR-TCR, TCR-HLA and TCR-CMV co-occurrence, with a repertoire-size bias correction applied to TCR pairs. False discovery rates were estimated in a later analysis by permuting HLA or CMV assignments 20 times. In a later analysis, co-occurring TCRs were grouped using DBSCAN, with TCRdist sequence similarity added in when clustering inside HLA-allele-positive subsets. For co-occurrence clustering, repertoires with fewer than 30,000 or more than 120,000 public chains were excluded, along with five repertoires with anomalous nucleotide sharing. The table was pulled from immuneACCESS by TCRdb, which kept in-frame rearrangements only. Such tables lose some clones; where checked, under half of the loss comes from unresolved V genes, and the rest has no known cause. The V and J calls and clone size are taken from that table; D and trimming were inferred from the DNA. The table for this sample lists some 80,000 clones; 9.5% to 13% of them were counted only once. Of the sample, approximately 23% falls within the top ten clones.

A note on this clone: There is no known antigen for this receptor. No much larger clone is present one base from it, and per-base qualities are unavailable.

The rearrangement combines TRBV6-5 with TRBJ2-2, and TRBD2 may be the D gene, going by 5 matching bases. This clonotype originated in a man in his 60s in good health and CMV-seropositive. Material: PBMCs. The DNA sequence reads TGTGCCAGCAGTTACCTCATCCAGCGAGGGACCGGGGAGCTGTTTTTT. Its protein reads: CASSYLIQRGTGELFF.